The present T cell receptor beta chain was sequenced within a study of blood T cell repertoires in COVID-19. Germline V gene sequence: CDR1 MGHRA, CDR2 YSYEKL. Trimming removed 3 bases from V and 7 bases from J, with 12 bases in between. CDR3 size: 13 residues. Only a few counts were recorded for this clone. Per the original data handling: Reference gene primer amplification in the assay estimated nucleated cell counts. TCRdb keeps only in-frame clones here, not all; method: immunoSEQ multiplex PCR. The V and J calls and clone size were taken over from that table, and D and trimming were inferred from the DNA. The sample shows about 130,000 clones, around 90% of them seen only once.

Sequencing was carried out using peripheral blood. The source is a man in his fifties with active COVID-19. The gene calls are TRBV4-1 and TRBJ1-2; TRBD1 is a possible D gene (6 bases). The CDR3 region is CASSQDGQFGYTF. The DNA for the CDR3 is TGCGCCAGCAGCCAGGATGGACAGTTTGGCTACACCTTC.